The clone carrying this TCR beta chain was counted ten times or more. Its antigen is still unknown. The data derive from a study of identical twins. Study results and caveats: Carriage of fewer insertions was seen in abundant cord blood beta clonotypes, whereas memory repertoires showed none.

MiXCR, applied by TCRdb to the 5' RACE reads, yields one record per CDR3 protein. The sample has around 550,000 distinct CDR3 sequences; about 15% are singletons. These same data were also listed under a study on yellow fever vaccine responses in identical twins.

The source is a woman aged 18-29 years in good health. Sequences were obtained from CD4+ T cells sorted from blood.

CDR3 sequence reads: CSARTSGRTDTQYF. As DNA, the CDR3 is TGCAGTGCAAGGACTAGCGGGAGGACAGATACGCAGTATTTT. The V gene is TRBV20-1, the J gene TRBJ2-3, with 14 bases that match TRBD2. Trimming removed 6 bases from V and 3 bases from J; junction bases left unmatched: 2. Germline V lookup: CDR1 DFQATT, CDR2 SNEGSKA (reference sequence). The CDR3 loop spans 14 amino acids.